Listed here are 21 T cell receptor beta chains from one sample, sequenced in a study of read filtering for tumor transcriptome and immune sequencing. From roughly 390 ng of RNA, a library with molecular barcoded alpha/delta and beta/gamma adaptors was made. TCRdb ran MiXCR on the reads and lists one entry per CDR3 protein. The sample contains some 40,000 distinct CDR3 sequences, approximately 15% of which appear only once. Specimen: a population of CD138-negative cells sorted from bone marrow. The origin of the receptors is a donor over 35 with multiple myeloma.

In its sample, this clonotype was seen many times. The V call is TRBV18, the J call TRBJ1-4, with D perhaps TRBD1 (5 bases). The CDR3 totals 17 residues. V was cut by 3 bases and J by 0 bases, with 14 bases left in between. Germline loops: CDR1 KGHSH, CDR2 LQKENI. DNA of the CDR3: TGTGCCAGCTCACCCGGACTCCTGACAGCAACTAATGAAAAACTGTTTTTT. Translated: CASSPGLLTATNEKLFF.

This clonotype was counted at least ten times. The V call is TRBV9, the J call TRBJ2-2; D remains unclear. CDR1 is SGDLS, CDR2 YYNGEE, per germline. V lost 0 bases, J lost 4 bases, and 4 bases lay in between. This CDR3 comprises 13 residues. For the CDR3, the DNA is TGTGCCAGCAGCGTAGCTTCCACCGGGGAGCTGTTTTTT. It translates to CASSVASTGELFF. Full variable domain (missing parts from reference TRBV9 and TRBJ2-2): DSGVTQTPKHLITATGQRVTLRCSPRSGDLSVYWYQQSLDQGLQFLIQYYNGEERAKGNILERFSAQQFPDLHSELNLSSLELGDSALYFCASSVASTGELFFGEGSRLTVL.

This clonotype was counted many times. The chain joins TRBV4-1 to TRBJ2-1; no reliable D call. V lost 2 bases, J lost 7 bases, and 6 bases lay in between. Looked up from germline, CDR1 is MGHRA and CDR2 is YSYEKL. The CDR3 totals 12 residues. The chain's CDR3 is CASSQRWNEQFF. CDR3 nucleotide sequence: TGCGCCAGCAGCCAAAGGTGGAATGAGCAGTTCTTC.

There are many counts of this clonotype. V is TRBV12-5 and J is TRBJ1-1; perhaps TRBD1 as D (5 bases). Germline V gene sequence: CDR1 LGHNT, CDR2 FRNRAP. V dropped 5 bases and J dropped 5 bases, with 12 bases sitting between them. The CDR3 spans 13 residues. CDR3 protein: CASGHGGGTEAFF. The DNA of the CDR3 is TGTGCTAGTGGTCACGGCGGGGGAACTGAAGCTTTCTTT.

On this clonotype: A junction boundary mismatches the germline segment, possibly from a read error. The rearrangement joins TRBV6-6 to TRBJ1-1; D gene ambiguous. CDR1 and CDR2 (germline): MNHNY, SVGAGI (reference sequence). The CDR3 covers 14 residues. DNA for the CDR3: TGTGCCAGCAGGACGAGGCGGGGAGACACTGATGCTTTCTTT. Translating it yields CASRTRRGDTDAFF.

A few counts support this clonotype. The chain links TRBV29-1 to TRBJ2-3; tentatively, D is TRBD1 or TRBD2 (6 bases each). Between the trimmed V and J ends, which lost 7 bases and 2 bases, there was a span of 10 bases. The CDR3 is 12 amino acids. From germline, CDR1 is SQVTM and CDR2 ANQGSEA. CDR3 sequence reads: CSARGATDTQYF. The CDR3 nucleotides read TGCAGCGCTAGGGGGGCCACAGATACGCAGTATTTT.

The sample holds one count of this clonotype. At one end the junction does not follow the germline gene, possibly because of a read error. The chain combines TRBV6-6 with TRBJ2-7, with TRBD2 matching 9 bases. The germline gives CDR1 MNHNY, CDR2 SVGAGI (reference sequence). CDR3 length equals 14 residues. CDR3 bases: TGTGCCAGCAGTCACTCGGGACTAGCTTACGAGCAGTACTTC. Amino acids: CASSHSGLAYEQYF.

The chain employs TRBV12-3 or TRBV12-4 and TRBJ1-3; D not resolved. The V end lost 1 base, the J end lost 3 bases, and 7 bases lay between the germline ends. The CDR3 is 14 residues long. CDR3 sequence (DNA): TGTGCCAGCAGTTTAGTAGGGTTTGGAAACACCATATATTTT. Translating gives CASSLVGFGNTIYF.

The sample holds many counts of this clonotype. The V gene is TRBV11-2, the J gene TRBJ2-1, with D unresolved. The CDR3 has 10 residues. Trimming left V 8 bases short and J 1 base short, with 0 bases between. From germline, CDR1 is SGHAT and CDR2 FQNNGV. The CDR3: CASSYNEQFF. The DNA of the CDR3 is TGTGCCAGCTCCTACAATGAGCAGTTCTTC. Looking up the rest from reference TRBV11-2 and TRBJ2-1 gives the full variable domain: EAGVAQSPRYKIIEKRQSVAFWCNPISGHATLYWYQQILGQGPKLLIQFQNNGVVDDSQLPKDRFSAERLKGVDSTLKIQPAKLEDSAVYLCASSYNEQFFGPGTRLTVL.

This clonotype was observed at least ten times. The J gene is TRBJ2-7, the V gene TRBV7-9; D gene uncertain. Germline-derived CDR1 and CDR2 are SEHNR and FQNEAQ (reference sequence). The CDR3 runs to 12 residues. V dropped 5 bases and J dropped 6 bases, with 11 bases sitting between them. CDR3 sequence (DNA): TGTGCCAGCAGCCCGCCCCCCGGCGAGCAGTACTTC. Translated, it gives CASSPPPGEQYF.

This clonotype came up many times. The V and J genes are TRBV4-2 and TRBJ2-1; 7 nucleotides agree with TRBD1. The germline V gene has CDR1 LGHNA and CDR2 YNFKEQ. Losses at the gene ends were 4 bases for V and 6 bases for J; bases not matched to a gene: 12. CDR3 length: 16 amino acids. The CDR3, as DNA: TGTGCCAGCAGCCCTGGACAGGCCTATGAACCCAATGAGCAGTTCTTC. It specifies CASSPGQAYEPNEQFF.

Concerning this clonotype: One end of the junction does not line up with germline, which may come from a read error. This chain links TRBV29-1 with TRBJ2-7; D is possibly TRBD1 or TRBD2 (6 bases each). The CDR3 contains 14 residues. Germline loops: CDR1 SQVTM, CDR2 ANQGSEA. This CDR3 is CNVDRGQGTYEQYF. CDR3 DNA: TGCAACGTTGATCGGGGGCAGGGGACCTACGAGCAGTACTTC.

This clonotype is deemed large (0.1 to 1%). The gene calls are TRBV6-2 or TRBV6-3 and TRBJ2-1; unclear D gene. In germline, CDR1 is MNHEY, CDR2 SVGEGT. Trimming left V 2 bases short and J 1 base short, with 18 bases between. CDR3 length: 18 amino acids. The CDR3 DNA sequence: TGTGCCAGCAGTTACCGCCGATGGGCAGTACTGTCCTACAATGAGCAGTTCTTC. Translation gives CASSYRRWAVLSYNEQFF.

This clonotype was counted many times. V usage is TRBV3-1 and J usage is TRBJ1-2, with a tentative D call TRBD1 (6 bases). Trimming shortened V by 4 bases and J by 4 bases, and 22 bases separated the two germline ends. The CDR3 spans 17 residues. CDR1 and CDR2 from the germline V gene are LGHDT and YNNKEL (reference sequence). The CDR3, as DNA: TGTGCCAGCAGCCGACCTGAGCGGGGCAGGGGCTCCTATGGCTACACCTTC. Translated, it gives CASSRPERGRGSYGYTF.

This clonotype was found many times. The chain is built from TRBV9 and TRBJ2-1; D may be TRBD2 (6 bases). In germline, CDR1 is SGDLS, CDR2 YYNGEE. The CDR3 runs 17 residues. The V end was cut by 4 bases, the J end by 15 bases, with 32 bases between. The CDR3 is CASSPALGQSYSKGLFF. The CDR3 bases are TGTGCCAGCAGCCCAGCCCTCGGGCAGTCCTATTCAAAGGGACTGTTCTTC.

Details on this clonotype: A read error may explain this, as a much larger clone is one base away. V and J are TRBV5-4 and TRBJ2-5; 10 nucleotides line up with TRBD1. J was trimmed by 4 bases and V by 8 bases; bases with no gene match: 8. The CDR3 runs to 14 residues. Germline CDR1 is SGHNT and CDR2 is YYREEE (reference sequence). The CDR3 region is CASPQTGGRETQYF. CDR3 bases: TGTGCCAGTCCACAGACAGGGGGCAGAGAGACCCAGTACTTC. Together with reference TRBV5-4 and TRBJ2-5, the CDR3 gives the full variable domain: ETGVTQSPTHLIKTRGQQVTLRCSSQSGHNTVSWYQQALGQGPQFIFQYYREEENGRGNFPPRFSGLQFPNYSSELNVNALELDDSALYLCASPQTGGRETQYFGPGTRLLVL.

This clonotype was detected many times. The chain carries TRBV4-1 and TRBJ2-7; 14 nucleotides align to TRBD2. This CDR3 has 17 residues. The germline V gene encodes CDR1 MGHRA and CDR2 YSYEKL. Germline trimming cut 1 base from V and 4 bases from J; bases unmatched to any gene: 6. The CDR3 reads CASSQVGTSGSTYEQYF. The CDR3 nucleotides are TGCGCCAGCAGCCAAGTAGGGACTAGCGGGAGTACTTACGAGCAGTACTTC.

This clonotype was counted many times. The genes are TRBV12-3 or TRBV12-4 and TRBJ1-5; D is possibly TRBD1 (5 bases). V lost 6 bases to trimming and J lost 9 bases, with 9 bases between them. The CDR3 covers 11 residues. The CDR3 nucleotides read TGTGCCAGCAGCCCCGGGGGGCCCCAGCATTTT. This sequence encodes CASSPGGPQHF.

This clonotype was seen only a few times. J is TRBJ1-1 and V is TRBV5-1; tentative D call: TRBD1 (5 bases). The CDR3 contains 14 residues. The ends were cut back, 6 bases at V and 5 bases at J, with 17 bases in the middle. In germline, CDR1 is SGHRS, CDR2 YFSETQ. CDR3 sequence: CASNRGGGGTEAFF. The CDR3 bases are TGCGCCAGCAACCGCGGCGGGGGTGGGACTGAAGCTTTCTTT.

This clonotype was recorded at least ten times. The V call is TRBV29-1, the J call TRBJ2-3; no reliable D call. CDR1 is SQVTM and CDR2 is ANQGSEA in the germline V gene. V was pared by 5 bases and J by 7 bases, with 7 bases between. This CDR3 is 10 amino acids long. In DNA, the CDR3 is TGCAGCGTTATCATAAATACGCAGTATTTT. It is translated as CSVIINTQYF.

This clonotype was counted many times. The chain carries TRBV27 and TRBJ2-3, with 10 bases aligning to TRBD2. The germline V gene encodes CDR1 MNHEY and CDR2 SMNVEV (reference sequence). This CDR3 has 16 residues. Trimming removed 4 bases from V and 0 bases from J; junction bases left unmatched: 4. CDR3 loop: CASSSSGRASTDTQYF. Here the CDR3 DNA reads TGTGCCAGCAGTTCAAGCGGGAGGGCTAGCACAGATACGCAGTATTTT.